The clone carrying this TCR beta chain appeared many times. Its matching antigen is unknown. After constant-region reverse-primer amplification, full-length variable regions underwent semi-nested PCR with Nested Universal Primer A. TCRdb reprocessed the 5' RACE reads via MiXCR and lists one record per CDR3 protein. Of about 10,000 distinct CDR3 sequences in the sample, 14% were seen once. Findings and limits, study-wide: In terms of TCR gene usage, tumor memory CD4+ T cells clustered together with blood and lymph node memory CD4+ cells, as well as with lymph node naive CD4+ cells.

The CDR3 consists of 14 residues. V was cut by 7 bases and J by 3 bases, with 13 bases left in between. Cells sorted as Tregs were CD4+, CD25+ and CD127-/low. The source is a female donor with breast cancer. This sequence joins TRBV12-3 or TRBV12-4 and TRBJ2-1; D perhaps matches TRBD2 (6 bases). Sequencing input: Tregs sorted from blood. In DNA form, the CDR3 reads TGTGCCAGCACACTGACCGGGGGCTACAATGAGCAGTTCTTC. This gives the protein CASTLTGGYNEQFF.